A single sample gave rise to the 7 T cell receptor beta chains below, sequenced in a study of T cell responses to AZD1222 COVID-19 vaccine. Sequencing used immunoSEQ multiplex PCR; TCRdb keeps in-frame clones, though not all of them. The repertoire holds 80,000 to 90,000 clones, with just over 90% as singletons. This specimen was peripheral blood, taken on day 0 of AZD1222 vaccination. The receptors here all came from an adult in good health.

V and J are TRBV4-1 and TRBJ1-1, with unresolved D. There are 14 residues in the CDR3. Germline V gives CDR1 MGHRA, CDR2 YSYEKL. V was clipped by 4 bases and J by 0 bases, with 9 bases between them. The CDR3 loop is CASSLTVLNTEAFF. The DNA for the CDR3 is TGCGCCAGCAGCCTCACAGTCTTGAACACTGAAGCTTTCTTT.

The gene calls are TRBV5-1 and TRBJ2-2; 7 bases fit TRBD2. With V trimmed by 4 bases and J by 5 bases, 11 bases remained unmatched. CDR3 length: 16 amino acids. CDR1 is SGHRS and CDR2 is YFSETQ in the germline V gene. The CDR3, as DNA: TGCGCCAGCAGCACCGGGACTACCACTTCAACCGGGGAGCTGTTTTTT. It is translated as CASSTGTTTSTGELFF.

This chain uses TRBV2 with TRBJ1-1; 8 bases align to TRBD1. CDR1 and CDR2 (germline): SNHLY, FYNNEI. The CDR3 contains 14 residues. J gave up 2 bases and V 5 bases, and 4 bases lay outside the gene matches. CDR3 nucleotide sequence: TGTGCCAGCAGTTGGCAGGGGGCCAACACTGAAGCTTTCTTT. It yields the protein CASSWQGANTEAFF.

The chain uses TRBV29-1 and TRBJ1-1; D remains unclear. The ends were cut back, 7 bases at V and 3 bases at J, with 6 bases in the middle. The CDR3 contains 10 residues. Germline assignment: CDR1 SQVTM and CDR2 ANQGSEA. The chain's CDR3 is CSGLDTEAFF. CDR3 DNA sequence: TGCAGCGGCCTGGACACTGAAGCTTTCTTT.

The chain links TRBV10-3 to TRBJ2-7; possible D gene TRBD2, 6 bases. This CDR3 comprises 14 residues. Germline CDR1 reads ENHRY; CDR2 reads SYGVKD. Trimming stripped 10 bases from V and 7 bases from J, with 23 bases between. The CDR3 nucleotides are TGTGCCACCGCCTCGGGAGCCGATCGTCTTGAGCAGTACTTC. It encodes CATASGADRLEQYF.

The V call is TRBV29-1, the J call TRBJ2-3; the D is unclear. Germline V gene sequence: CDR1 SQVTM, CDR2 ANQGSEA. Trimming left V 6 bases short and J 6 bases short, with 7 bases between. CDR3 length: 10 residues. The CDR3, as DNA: TGCAGCGTCACCTCGGATACGCAGTATTTT. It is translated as CSVTSDTQYF.

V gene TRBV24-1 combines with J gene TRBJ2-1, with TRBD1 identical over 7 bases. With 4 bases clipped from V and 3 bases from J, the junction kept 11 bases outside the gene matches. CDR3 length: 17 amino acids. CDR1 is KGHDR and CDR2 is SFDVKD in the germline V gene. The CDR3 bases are TGTGCCACCAGTGACGCAACCGGGACAGCACACTACAATGAGCAGTTCTTC. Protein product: CATSDATGTAHYNEQFF.